A selection of T cell receptor beta chains follows, all from one sample in a study of T cells in Graves' hyperthyroidism and ophthalmopathy. One entry per CDR3 protein results from TCRdb running MiXCR on the multiplex PCR reads. The table includes fewer than 850,000 distinct CDR3 sequences, 15% to 20% detected once. Input material: blood. These TCRs come from a man in his fifties with Graves' hyperthyroidism. Both conserved end residues are part of each CDR3. The D gene is left open where the match is weak. Rows give clone size only sometimes, using once, few, many, or a class for an expanded clone.

TRBJ2-1	.	many	TRBV19	TGTGCCAGTAGTATTTGGTTAAGGGGCCCCAATGAGCAGTTCTTC	CASSIWLRGPNEQFF
TRBJ2-2	TRBD2	few	TRBV4-2	TGTGCCAGCAGCCCCCGGGGGGGGAAGGGCACCGGGGAGCTGTTTTTT	CASSPRGGKGTGELFF
TRBJ2-3	TRBD2	many	TRBV5-1	TGCGCCAGCAGACAAAGCGGGAGAAACACAGATACGCAGTATTTT	CASRQSGRNTDTQYF
TRBJ1-1	TRBD1	many	TRBV24-1	TGTGCCACCAGGAGCGGGACAGGTAACACTGAAGCTTTCTTT	CATRSGTGNTEAFF
TRBJ2-1	TRBD2	many	TRBV11-1	TGTGCCAGCAGCTTATCCGGGACTACGCTGTACAATGAGCAGTTCTTC	CASSLSGTTLYNEQFF
TRBJ2-2	.	.	TRBV24-1	TGTGCCGCATCCCTTTCGAACTCTCCGTTGGGGGAGCTGTTTTTT	CAASLSNSPLGELFF
TRBJ2-7	.	many	TRBV6-2/TRBV6-3	TGTGCCAGCAGTTACGAAGCGGTGAGCTCCTACGAGCAGTACTTC	CASSYEAVSSYEQYF
TRBJ2-1	TRBD1	few	TRBV10-3	TGTGCCATCAGTCCTAGGACAGGGGTTAATGAGCAGTTCTTC	CAISPRTGVNEQFF
TRBJ2-7	TRBD1	.	TRBV12-3/TRBV12-4	TGTGCCAGCACCCTTAGGACAGGCTACGAGCAGTACTTC	CASTLRTGYEQYF
TRBJ2-1	.	.	TRBV19	TGTGCCAGTATGGGTTTCGGACAATACAATGAGCAGTTCTTC	CASMGFGQYNEQFF
TRBJ2-1	.	many	TRBV2	TGTGCCAGCAGTGGCGACACCCTCTACAATGAGCAGTTCTTC	CASSGDTLYNEQFF
TRBJ2-5	.	few	TRBV20-1	TGCAGTGTAGGGAGGCTGGAAGAGACCCAGTACTTC	CSVGRLEETQYF
TRBJ2-7	TRBD2	.	TRBV20-1	TGCAGTGCTAGTGTGCTAGCGGGACTCTACGAGCAGTACTTC	CSASVLAGLYEQYF
TRBJ2-7	.	many	TRBV10-3	TGTGCCATCAGTGAGCGGGAGATCTACGAGCAGTACTTC	CAISEREIYEQYF
TRBJ2-7	TRBD2	many	TRBV2	TGTGCCAGCAGGGGACTAGCGTTCAACGAGCAGTACTTC	CASRGLAFNEQYF
TRBJ2-3	.	few	TRBV20-1	TGCAGTGGGGGGGGCAGGGATCTCACAGATACGCAGTATTTT	CSGGGRDLTDTQYF
TRBJ2-4	.	many	TRBV27	TGTGCCAGCAGCCTTCAAGCCAAAAACATTCAGTACTTC	CASSLQAKNIQYF
TRBJ2-1	.	many	TRBV7-6	TGTGCCAGCAGCTTAGGGGGCGGGCCCAATGAGCAGTTCTTC	CASSLGGGPNEQFF
TRBJ2-2	.	many	TRBV27	TGTGCCAGCAACCGTGGCAGCTTCGCCACCGGGGAGCTGTTTTTT	CASNRGSFATGELFF
TRBJ2-3	TRBD2	many	TRBV11-2	TGTGCCAGCAGCCAAGGGACTAGCGGGAGTGTCGGCACAGATACGCAGTATTTT	CASSQGTSGSVGTDTQYF
TRBJ1-2	.	few	TRBV30	TGTGCCTGGAGTGTAGGTGCAGGGACCCCAGCGGGGTACACCTTC	CAWSVGAGTPAGYTF
TRBJ2-1	.	few	TRBV27	TGTGCCAGCAGTTTAGTCCGCCACCGGCTGGAGCAGTTCTTC	CASSLVRHRLEQFF
TRBJ2-7	.	.	TRBV5-6	TGTGCCACCCTCCCGCAAGGGAATGTCTACGAGCAGTACTTC	CATLPQGNVYEQYF
TRBJ2-1	TRBD1	once	TRBV19	TGTGCCAGTAGCCCCTTTCCCGGGGACAGCCCGTTCTTC	CASSPFPGDSPFF
TRBJ2-1	TRBD2	.	TRBV15	TGTGCCACCAGCAGAAAGGGCGCGGGAGGCTCAAATGAGCAGTTCTTC	CATSRKGAGGSNEQFF
TRBJ1-5	TRBD1	many	TRBV28	TGTGCCAGCAGCCGCGTTCAGGGGGATCAGCCCCAGCATTTT	CASSRVQGDQPQHF
TRBJ1-3	.	many	TRBV9	TGTGCCAGCAGCGGAGCGTTTGGGGACACCATATATTTT	CASSGAFGDTIYF